Each of the 11 T cell receptor beta chains below was sequenced from the same sample in a study of CD8+CD57+ T cells in acquired aplastic anemia. Genomic DNA templated the TCR beta VDJ and CDR3 profiling. TCRdb reprocessed the reads via MiXCR and lists one record per CDR3 protein. The sample includes about 160,000 distinct CDR3 sequences, roughly 48% of them seen just once. Those patients picked for sequencing had displayed CD8+CD57+ cell expansion on flow cytometry. The material sequenced was sorted CD4+, CD8+, or CD8+CD57+ T cells (not recorded which) from PBMCs. These receptors were collected from a human donor with aplastic anemia.

The chain links TRBV25-1 to TRBJ2-2; the match to TRBD1 covers 8 bases. The germline V gene encodes CDR1 MGHDK and CDR2 SYGVNS. The V segment lost 3 bases and the J segment 8 bases; nucleotides outside the gene matches: 8. The CDR3 consists of 15 residues. CDR3 in amino acids: CASSDQDRVGGELFF. The CDR3 nucleotides are TGTGCCAGCAGTGACCAGGACAGGGTGGGTGGGGAGCTGTTTTTT.

There are a few counts of this clonotype. This chain uses TRBV7-9 with TRBJ2-1; D is possibly TRBD2 (6 bases). The CDR3 runs to 16 residues. V dropped 3 bases and J dropped 4 bases, with 16 bases sitting between them. CDR1 is SEHNR and CDR2 is FQNEAQ in the germline V gene (reference sequence). This CDR3 reads CASSFLSGDSYNEQFF. DNA for the CDR3: TGTGCCAGCAGCTTTCTCTCCGGGGACTCTTACAATGAGCAGTTCTTC.

This clonotype was seen ten or more times. The chain carries TRBV19 and TRBJ1-5; D is unresolved. CDR1 and CDR2 (germline): LNHDA, SQIVND (reference sequence). CDR3 length: 12 amino acids. Trimming pared 9 bases from V and 2 bases from J, leaving 8 bases between. CDR3 sequence: CASHRGNQPQHF. In DNA form, the CDR3 reads TGTGCCAGCCATAGGGGCAATCAGCCCCAGCATTTT.

This clonotype was seen only once. One end of the junction fails to match germline, which may point to a read error. The V gene is TRBV28, the J gene TRBJ2-7; 9 bases are shared with TRBD1. CDR1 and CDR2 from the germline V gene are MDHEN and SYDVKM. This CDR3 spans 16 amino acids. The chain's CDR3 is CAISPWGTGRSDEQYF. In DNA, the CDR3 is TGTGCCATCAGTCCCTGGGGGACAGGGCGCTCGGACGAGCAGTACTTC.

The chain links TRBV19 to TRBJ2-1; 9 bases align to TRBD2. V lost 5 bases and J lost 8; bases outside the gene matches: 7. Looked up from germline, CDR1 is LNHDA and CDR2 is SQIVND (reference sequence). CDR3 size: 14 residues. The CDR3 nucleotides read TGTGCCAGTAGTGTCGGACTAGCGATCGATGAGCAGTTCTTC. Translated, it gives CASSVGLAIDEQFF. Looking up the rest from reference TRBV19 and TRBJ2-1 gives the full variable domain: DGGITQSPKYLFRKEGQNVTLSCEQNLNHDAMYWYRQDPGQGLRLIYYSQIVNDFQKGDIAEGYSVSREKKESFPLTVTSAQKNPTAFYLCASSVGLAIDEQFFGPGTRLTVL.

The chain recombines TRBV12-3 or TRBV12-4 with TRBJ1-4; the D is unclear. V shed 1 base and J shed 8 bases, with 11 bases lying between them. CDR3 length: 14 amino acids. The CDR3 loop reads CASSLEAVDEKLFF. DNA of the CDR3: TGTGCCAGCAGTTTAGAAGCGGTTGACGAAAAACTGTTTTTT.

For this clonotype: Being one base from a much bigger clone, this may be a read error. This chain connects TRBV5-1 to TRBJ1-1, with D perhaps matching TRBD1 (6 bases). The V gene's germline CDR1 is SGHRS and CDR2 YFSETQ. This CDR3 is built from 16 residues. CDR3 region: CASSLIWGGFGTKAFF. CDR3 nucleotides: TGCGCCAGCAGCTTGATATGGGGGGGCTTTGGCACTAAAGCTTTCTTT.

The chain recombines TRBV2 with TRBJ2-5; perhaps TRBD2 as D (6 bases). The CDR3 is 14 residues long. Trimming removed 10 bases from V and 7 bases from J, with 22 bases in between. CDR1 and CDR2 from the germline V gene are SNHLY and FYNNEI. CDR3 nucleotide sequence: TGTGCCATCAGCCCAGGGCGGGACGGTGGGACCCAGTACTTC. Residues: CAISPGRDGGTQYF.

Of note for this clonotype: The missing conserved phenylalanine or tryptophan at the end of this CDR3 makes a read error likely. The V gene is TRBV20-1, the J gene TRBJ1-2; D call uncertain. This CDR3 is 11 amino acids long. V was cut by 4 bases and J by 7 bases, with 10 bases left in between. CDR1 is DFQATT, CDR2 SNEGSKA, per germline (reference sequence). This chain's CDR3 is CSAKRNSGYTS. The CDR3 bases are TGCAGTGCTAAACGTAACAGTGGCTACACCTCC.

This clonotype was found many times. The chain recombines TRBV19 with TRBJ2-7, with 11 nucleotides matching TRBD2. V trimming: 8 bases; J trimming: 2 bases; junction bases outside the gene matches: 11. Germline V gene sequence: CDR1 LNHDA, CDR2 SQIVND (reference sequence). CDR3 length: 16 residues. The CDR3 DNA sequence: TGTGCCAGTGCCCGTTCCGGGACTAGCGGCACCTACGAGCAGTACTTC. Its translation is CASARSGTSGTYEQYF. Filled out from reference TRBV19 and TRBJ2-7, the complete variable domain reads DGGITQSPKYLFRKEGQNVTLSCEQNLNHDAMYWYRQDPGQGLRLIYYSQIVNDFQKGDIAEGYSVSREKKESFPLTVTSAQKNPTAFYLCASARSGTSGTYEQYFGPGTRLTVT.

Concerning this clonotype: One base away lies a much larger clone, so this may be a sequencing read error. The rearrangement links TRBV6-1 to TRBJ2-5; 10 bases are a match to TRBD1. J gave up 5 bases and V 6 bases, and 9 bases lay outside the gene matches. The V gene's germline CDR1 is MNHNS and CDR2 SASEGT. The length of the CDR3 is 15 residues. The CDR3 DNA sequence: TGTGCCAGCAGATCGACAGGGGGCTACGGGGAGACCCAGTACTTC. Translating gives CASRSTGGYGETQYF.